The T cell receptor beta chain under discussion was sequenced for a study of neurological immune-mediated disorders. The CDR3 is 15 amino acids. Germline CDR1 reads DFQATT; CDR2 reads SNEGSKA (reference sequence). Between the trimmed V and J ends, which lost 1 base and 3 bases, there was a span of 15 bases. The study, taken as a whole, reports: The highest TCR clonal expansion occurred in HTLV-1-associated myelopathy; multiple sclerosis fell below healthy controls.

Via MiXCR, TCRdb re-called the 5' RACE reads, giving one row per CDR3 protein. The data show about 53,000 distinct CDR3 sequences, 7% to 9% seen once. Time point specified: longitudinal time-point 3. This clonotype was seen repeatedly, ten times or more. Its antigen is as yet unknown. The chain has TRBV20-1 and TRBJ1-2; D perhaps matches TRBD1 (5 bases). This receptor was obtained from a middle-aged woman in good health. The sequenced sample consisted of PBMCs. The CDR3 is CSARAGQGGDYGYTF. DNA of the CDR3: TGCAGTGCTAGAGCGGGGCAGGGAGGAGACTATGGCTACACCTTC.